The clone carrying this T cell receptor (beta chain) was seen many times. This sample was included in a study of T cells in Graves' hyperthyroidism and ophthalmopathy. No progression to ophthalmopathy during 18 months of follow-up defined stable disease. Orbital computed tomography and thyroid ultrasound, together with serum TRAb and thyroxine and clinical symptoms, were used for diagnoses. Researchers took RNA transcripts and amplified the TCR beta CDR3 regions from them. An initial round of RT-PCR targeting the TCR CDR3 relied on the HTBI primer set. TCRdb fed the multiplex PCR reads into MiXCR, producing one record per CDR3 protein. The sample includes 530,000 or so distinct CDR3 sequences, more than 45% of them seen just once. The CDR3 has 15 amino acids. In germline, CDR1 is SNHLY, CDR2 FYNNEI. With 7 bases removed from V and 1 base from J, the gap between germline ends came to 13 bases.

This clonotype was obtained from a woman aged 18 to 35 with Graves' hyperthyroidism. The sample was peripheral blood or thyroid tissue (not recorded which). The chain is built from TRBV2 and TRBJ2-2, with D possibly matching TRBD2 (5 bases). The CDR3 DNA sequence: TGTGCCAGCACCCCACGCGGAGGGAACACCGGGGAGCTGTTTTTT. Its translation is CASTPRGGNTGELFF.